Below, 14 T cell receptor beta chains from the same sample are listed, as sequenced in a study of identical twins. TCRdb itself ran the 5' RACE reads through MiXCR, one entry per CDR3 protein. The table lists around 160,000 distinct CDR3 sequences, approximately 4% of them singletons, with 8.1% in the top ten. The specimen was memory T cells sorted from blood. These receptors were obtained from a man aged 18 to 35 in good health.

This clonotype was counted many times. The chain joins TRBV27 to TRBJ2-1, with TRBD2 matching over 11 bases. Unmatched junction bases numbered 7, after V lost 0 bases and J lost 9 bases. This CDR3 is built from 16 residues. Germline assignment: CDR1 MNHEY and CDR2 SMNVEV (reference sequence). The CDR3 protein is CASSLSSGRAKGEQFF. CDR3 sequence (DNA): TGTGCCAGCAGTTTATCTAGCGGGAGGGCCAAGGGTGAGCAGTTCTTC.

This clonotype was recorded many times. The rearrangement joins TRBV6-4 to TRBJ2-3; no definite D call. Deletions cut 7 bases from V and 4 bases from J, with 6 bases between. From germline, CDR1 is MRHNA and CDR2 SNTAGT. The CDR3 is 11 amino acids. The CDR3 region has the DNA TGTGCCAGCATCGTGTCAGATACGCAGTATTTT. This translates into CASIVSDTQYF.

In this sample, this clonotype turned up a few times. CDR3 residues: CASSYGRKSTYEQYF. As DNA, the CDR3 is TGTGCCAGCAGTTACGGCAGGAAGAGTACCTACGAGCAGTACTTC. The chain recombines TRBV6-2 or TRBV6-3 with TRBJ2-7; D is unresolved. This CDR3 is built from 15 residues. V was cut by 2 bases and J by 2 bases, with 13 bases left in between. Germline CDR1 and CDR2: MNHEY and SVGEGT.

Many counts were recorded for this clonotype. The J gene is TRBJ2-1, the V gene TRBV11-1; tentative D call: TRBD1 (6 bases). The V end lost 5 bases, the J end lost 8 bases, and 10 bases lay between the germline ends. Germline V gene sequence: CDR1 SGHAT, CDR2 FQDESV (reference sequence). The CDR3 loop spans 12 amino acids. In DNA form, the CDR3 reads TGTGCCAGCAGCAACAGGGTCGATGAGCAGTTCTTC. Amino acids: CASSNRVDEQFF.

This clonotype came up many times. In nucleotides, the CDR3 is TGTGCCAGCTCCCATAAGGGGCTGGACTATGGCTACACCTTC. The encoded protein is CASSHKGLDYGYTF. The rearrangement uses TRBV7-2 and TRBJ1-2; D is perhaps TRBD1 (5 bases). Trimming cost V 8 bases and J 3 bases, with 16 bases left between them. This CDR3 spans 14 amino acids. Germline CDR1 reads SGHTA; CDR2 reads FQGNSA.

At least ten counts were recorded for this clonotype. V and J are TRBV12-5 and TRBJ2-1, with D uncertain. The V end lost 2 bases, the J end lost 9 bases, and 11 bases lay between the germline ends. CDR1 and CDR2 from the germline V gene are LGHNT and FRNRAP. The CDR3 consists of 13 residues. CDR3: CASGLHFSSEQFF. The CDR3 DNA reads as TGTGCTAGTGGTTTGCACTTCTCGAGTGAGCAGTTCTTC.

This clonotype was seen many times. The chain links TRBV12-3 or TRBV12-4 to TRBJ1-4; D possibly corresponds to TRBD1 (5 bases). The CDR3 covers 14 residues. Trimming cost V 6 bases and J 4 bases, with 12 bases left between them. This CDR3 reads CASSGDLINEKLFF. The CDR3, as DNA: TGTGCCAGCAGCGGGGACCTCATTAATGAAAAACTGTTTTTT.

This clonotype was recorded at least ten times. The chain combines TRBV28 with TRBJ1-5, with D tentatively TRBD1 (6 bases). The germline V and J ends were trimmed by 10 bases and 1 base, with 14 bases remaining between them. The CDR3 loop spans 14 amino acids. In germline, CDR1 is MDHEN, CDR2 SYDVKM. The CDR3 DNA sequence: TGTGCCACACACTTGGGGGGCAGCAATCAGCCCCAGCATTTT. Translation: CATHLGGSNQPQHF.

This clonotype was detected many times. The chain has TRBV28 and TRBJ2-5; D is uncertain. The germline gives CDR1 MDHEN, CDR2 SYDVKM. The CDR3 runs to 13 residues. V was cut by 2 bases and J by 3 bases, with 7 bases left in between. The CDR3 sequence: CASSLLWEETQYF. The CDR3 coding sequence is TGTGCCAGCAGTTTACTGTGGGAAGAGACCCAGTACTTC.

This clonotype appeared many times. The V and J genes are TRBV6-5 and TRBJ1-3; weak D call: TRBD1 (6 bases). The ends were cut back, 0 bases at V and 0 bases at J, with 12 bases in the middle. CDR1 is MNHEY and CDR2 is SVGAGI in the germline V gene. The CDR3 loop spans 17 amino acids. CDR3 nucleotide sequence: TGTGCCAGCAGTTACTCGCGACAGGCCAACTCTGGAAACACCATATATTTT. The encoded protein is CASSYSRQANSGNTIYF.

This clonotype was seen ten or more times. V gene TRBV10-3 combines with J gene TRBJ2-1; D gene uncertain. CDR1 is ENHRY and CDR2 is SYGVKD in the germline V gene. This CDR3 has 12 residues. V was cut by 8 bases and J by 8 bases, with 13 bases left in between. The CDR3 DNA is TGTGCCATCTCAATGGGAACCGATGAGCAGTTCTTC. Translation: CAISMGTDEQFF.

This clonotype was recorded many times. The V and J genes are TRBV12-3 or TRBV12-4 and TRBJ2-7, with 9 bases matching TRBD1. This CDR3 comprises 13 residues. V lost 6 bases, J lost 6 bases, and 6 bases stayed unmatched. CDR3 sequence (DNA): TGTGCCAGCAGATGGGACAGGGTGTCCGAGCAGTACTTC. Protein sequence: CASRWDRVSEQYF.

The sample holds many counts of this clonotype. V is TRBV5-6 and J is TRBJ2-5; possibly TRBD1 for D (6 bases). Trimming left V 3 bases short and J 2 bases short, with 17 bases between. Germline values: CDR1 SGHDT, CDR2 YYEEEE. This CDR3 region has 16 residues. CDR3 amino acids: CASSSPNRVDQETQYF. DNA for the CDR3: TGTGCCAGCAGCTCCCCTAACAGGGTAGATCAAGAGACCCAGTACTTC.

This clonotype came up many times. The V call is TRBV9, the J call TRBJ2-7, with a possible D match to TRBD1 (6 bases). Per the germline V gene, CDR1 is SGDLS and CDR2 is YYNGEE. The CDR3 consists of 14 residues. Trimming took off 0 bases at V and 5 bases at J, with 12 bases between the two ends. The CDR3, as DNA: TGTGCCAGCAGCGTAGCTTTGGGGGACAACGAGCAGTACTTC. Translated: CASSVALGDNEQYF.